This section outlines one TCR beta chain sequence together with its context. Its cognate antigen is unknown. The data were obtained in a study of T cell responses to AZD1222 COVID-19 vaccine. Study-level background: Analyses pooled second doses at about 4 or about 12 weeks. Study outcomes and limitations: Spike-specific TCR repertoires showed rising breadth and depth after two AZD1222 doses. Donors in the cohort were predominantly white British and more often female, and clonal diversity was possibly underestimated. Close to half of spike-specific TCRs reportedly recognize unmutated variant regions.

Repertoires were generated with immunoSEQ multiplex PCR, while TCRdb's copy carries only in-frame clones and drops some. The sample consists of 95,000 to 150,000 clones, 85% to 90% of them appearing once. Germline CDR1 is SGHAT and CDR2 is FQNNGV. The V gene lost 5 bases and the J gene lost 0 bases, with 11 bases spanning the gap. This CDR3 is built from 14 residues. Specimen: peripheral blood, collected on day 0 of AZD1222 vaccination. The TCR originated in an adult in good health. This chain connects TRBV11-2 to TRBJ2-7, with a weak D call TRBD1 (6 bases). This CDR3 is CASSLTGFSYEQYF. The CDR3 bases are TGTGCCAGCAGCCTGACAGGATTCTCCTACGAGCAGTACTTC.